The 20 T cell receptor beta chains reported below all come from one sample, sequenced in a study of regulatory T cells in long-lasting Graves disease (dated by TCRdb to the early 2020s). Receptors were amplified or captured by multiplex PCR. The sequencer was an Illumina HiSeq 4000. To build TCR beta libraries, CDR3 regions were amplified by Arm-PCR using iRepertoire HTBI primers. TCRdb reprocessed the public reads (quality trimming at Q25 with fastp, clone calling with MiXCR) and kept in-frame beta chains. Every entry covers one CDR3 protein and lists the most common genes and DNA from its rows. Present in this sample are roughly 360,000 distinct CDR3 sequences, roughly 24% of which were seen just once. The top ten constitute 25% to 30% of the sample. Sample time point, as interpreted from the label and publication: persistent/refractory GD, antithyroid drugs over 5 years with positive TRAb. For both TCR sequencing and RNA sequencing, RNA was extracted from PBMCs using TRIzol.

Sequenced material: peripheral blood mononuclear cells (PBMCs), taken when the disease was refractory, from a patient treated with antithyroid drugs. Receptor source: a woman aged 35 to 49 with Graves disease. Donor details come from another sample of the same person, matched by shared clones.

This clonotype showed up many times. The chain couples TRBV6-1 to TRBJ1-1; no clear D gene. Germline CDR1 and CDR2: MNHNS and SASEGT. Trimming left V 2 bases short and J 7 bases short, with 11 bases between. CDR3 length: 13 residues. CDR3 region: CASSEPPQFEAFF. Here the CDR3 DNA reads TGTGCCAGCAGTGAACCCCCACAGTTTGAAGCTTTCTTT.

This chain links TRBV4-1 with TRBJ2-4; D remains unclear. The CDR3 loop spans 16 amino acids. Trimming removed 2 bases at V and 1 base at J, with 12 bases between. Germline V gives CDR1 MGHRA, CDR2 YSYEKL. The CDR3 sequence: CASSQMVIQAKNIQYF. The CDR3 nucleotides read TGCGCCAGCAGCCAAATGGTTATCCAGGCCAAAAACATTCAGTACTTC.

This clonotype turned up a few times. This chain connects TRBV13 to TRBJ2-3, with 8 bases matching TRBD2. Germline CDR1 is PRHDT and CDR2 is FYEKMQ (reference sequence). CDR3 length equals 17 residues. J was trimmed by 0 bases and V by 7 bases; bases with no gene match: 12. CDR3 in DNA: TGTGCCAGCACCAGTGGAGTAGCGGGACCTAGCACAGATACGCAGTATTTT. Protein: CASTSGVAGPSTDTQYF.

In this sample, this clonotype turned up many times. This chain links TRBV6-5 with TRBJ2-7; D is undetermined. The germline V and J ends were trimmed by 0 bases and 7 bases, with 4 bases remaining between them. Germline values: CDR1 MNHEY, CDR2 SVGAGI. CDR3 length: 11 amino acids. In DNA, the CDR3 is TGTGCCAGCAGTTACTCGCGAGAGCAGTACTTC. As protein: CASSYSREQYF.

The chain is built from TRBV27 and TRBJ2-7; D gene uncertain. The V gene lost 5 bases and the J gene lost 0 bases, with 8 bases spanning the gap. Looked up from germline, CDR1 is MNHEY and CDR2 is SMNVEV (reference sequence). This CDR3 comprises 13 residues. The DNA of the CDR3 is TGTGCCAGCAGTACCTATACCTCCTACGAGCAGTACTTC. Protein sequence: CASSTYTSYEQYF.

This clonotype was seen repeatedly, ten times or more. This sequence joins TRBV5-4 and TRBJ2-4, with D maybe TRBD1 (6 bases). The V gene's germline CDR1 is SGHNT and CDR2 YYREEE (reference sequence). This CDR3 has 13 residues. V dropped 4 bases and J dropped 6 bases, with 11 bases sitting between them. DNA for the CDR3: TGTGCCAGCAGCGACGGACAGCCAAACATTCAGTACTTC. This codes for CASSDGQPNIQYF.

This clonotype turned up a few times. The chain employs TRBV25-1 and TRBJ2-7, with a tentative D call TRBD2 (6 bases). Germline assignment: CDR1 MGHDK and CDR2 SYGVNS. The CDR3 extends over 13 amino acids. The V gene lost 7 bases and the J gene lost 1 base, with 11 bases spanning the gap. CDR3 sequence reads: CASIGGTSYEQYF. The CDR3 bases are TGTGCCAGCATCGGCGGGACTTCCTACGAGCAGTACTTC.

V and J are TRBV5-1 and TRBJ2-5; 10 bases map to TRBD2. The ends lost 4 bases at V and 5 bases at J; junction bases unmatched: 11. The CDR3 has 16 residues. Per germline, CDR1 SGHRS and CDR2 YFSETQ. CDR3 coding DNA: TGCGCCAGCAGCCTACAAACTAGCGGGAACTGGGAGACCCAGTACTTC. Its protein product is CASSLQTSGNWETQYF.

The chain has TRBV6-2 or TRBV6-3 and TRBJ1-1; TRBD1 is a possible D gene (5 bases). Trimming took 0 bases from V and 5 from J, leaving 13 bases between them. The CDR3 runs to 15 residues. Germline values: CDR1 MNHEY, CDR2 SVGEGT. This CDR3 is CASSYSKAGFTEAFF. The CDR3 DNA sequence: TGTGCCAGCAGTTACTCGAAGGCAGGGTTTACTGAAGCTTTCTTT.

As for this clonotype: An end of the junction differs from the germline gene, which may be a read error. This chain links TRBV5-4 with TRBJ2-5, with no clear D. This CDR3 has 14 residues. Per the germline V gene, CDR1 is SGHNT and CDR2 is YYREEE (reference sequence). CDR3 DNA sequence: TGTGTCAGCAACCCCATGGGAATAGAGCAGACCCAGTACTTC. Amino acids: CVSNPMGIEQTQYF.

As concerns this clonotype: This may be a read error: a much more frequent sequence differs by one nucleotide. This chain links TRBV7-8 with TRBJ2-5, with D maybe TRBD1 (6 bases). CDR1 SGHVS and CDR2 FQNEAQ come from the germline V gene. This CDR3 has 15 amino acids. The CDR3, as DNA: TGTGCCAGCAGCCCTACCGGGACACGGCAAGAGGCCCAGTACTTC. This encodes CASSPTGTRQEAQYF.

In this sample, this clonotype turned up many times. J is TRBJ2-7 and V is TRBV12-3 or TRBV12-4; 9 bases fit TRBD1. The CDR3 is 15 residues long. Losses at the gene ends were 6 bases for V and 2 bases for J; bases not matched to a gene: 8. The CDR3 protein is CASRPGQGPTYEQYF. CDR3 sequence (DNA): TGTGCCAGCAGACCTGGACAGGGGCCGACCTACGAGCAGTACTTC.

This clonotype was seen only a few times. The chain couples TRBV28 to TRBJ1-3; no clear D. The CDR3 runs 13 residues. Germline V gives CDR1 MDHEN, CDR2 SYDVKM. Trimming stripped 10 bases from V and 1 base from J, with 11 bases between. The CDR3: CAIVRASGNTIYF. CDR3 nucleotide sequence: TGTGCCATCGTCCGGGCGTCTGGAAACACCATATATTTT.

This chain connects TRBV20-1 to TRBJ2-7; 9 bases are a match to TRBD2. Germline V gives CDR1 DFQATT, CDR2 SNEGSKA (reference sequence). V lost 3 bases and J lost 9; bases outside the gene matches: 12. This CDR3 is 14 amino acids long. The CDR3 DNA sequence: TGCAGTGCTAGTAGCGGGAGCTTGGTCTTTGGGCAGTACTTC. This codes for CSASSGSLVFGQYF.

The J gene is TRBJ2-4, the V gene TRBV20-1; the match to TRBD2 covers 8 bases. The CDR3 sequence is 14 residues long. V shed 5 bases and J 6 bases; nucleotides not matched to a gene: 9. Germline loops: CDR1 DFQATT, CDR2 SNEGSKA (reference sequence). CDR3 in amino acids: CSAERTSSGNIQYF. For the CDR3, the DNA is TGCAGTGCTGAAAGGACTAGCTCGGGAAACATTCAGTACTTC.

As regards this clonotype: The junction does not match germline at one end; this may be a read error. V usage is TRBV7-9 and J usage is TRBJ1-1; the D is unclear. CDR1 and CDR2 (germline): SEHNR, FQNEAQ (reference sequence). This CDR3 has 13 residues. The CDR3 DNA follows: TGTGCCAGCAGCTTAGATTACGGCACTGAAGCTTCCTTT. This sequence encodes CASSLDYGTEASF.

The V and J genes are TRBV3-1 and TRBJ1-1; the D gene is possibly TRBD1 (5 bases). Germline lookup yields CDR1 LGHDT and CDR2 YNNKEL (reference sequence). With 5 bases removed from V and 6 bases from J, the gap between germline ends came to 16 bases. The CDR3 runs 14 residues. Here the CDR3 reads CASSSRVRGAEAFF. CDR3 sequence (DNA): TGTGCCAGCAGCTCCAGAGTGAGGGGCGCTGAAGCTTTCTTT. Full variable domain (missing parts from reference TRBV3-1 and TRBJ1-1): DTAVSQTPKYLVTQMGNDKSIKCEQNLGHDTMYWYKQDSKKFLKIMFSYNNKELIINETVPNRFSPKSPDKAHLNLHINSLELGDSAVYFCASSSRVRGAEAFFGQGTRLTVV.

This clonotype was seen many times. V gene TRBV2 combines with J gene TRBJ1-2; no definite D call. This CDR3 spans 13 amino acids. The germline V and J ends were trimmed by 7 bases and 2 bases, with 11 bases remaining between them. CDR1 is SNHLY, CDR2 FYNNEI, per germline. CDR3 DNA: TGTGCCAGCAAGGAGGCGATGAACTATGGCTACACCTTC. As protein: CASKEAMNYGYTF.

This clonotype was observed a handful of times. The chain is built from TRBV13 and TRBJ1-4, with TRBD1 identical over 9 bases. Trimming removed 5 bases from V and 5 bases from J; junction bases left unmatched: 6. This CDR3 has 15 amino acids. The germline CDR1 and CDR2 sequences are PRHDT and FYEKMQ (reference sequence). The CDR3 region is CASSLSTGGNEKLFF. The CDR3, as DNA: TGTGCCAGCAGCCTCTCGACAGGGGGAAATGAAAAACTGTTTTTT.

This chain joins TRBV5-4 and TRBJ2-7; D ambiguous. The CDR3 covers 14 residues. In germline, CDR1 is SGHNT, CDR2 YYREEE (reference sequence). The V and J ends lost 0 bases and 1 base respectively, with 8 bases between them. This chain's CDR3 is CASSLAYGSYEQYF. The CDR3 region has the DNA TGTGCCAGCAGCTTGGCCTACGGTTCCTACGAGCAGTACTTC.